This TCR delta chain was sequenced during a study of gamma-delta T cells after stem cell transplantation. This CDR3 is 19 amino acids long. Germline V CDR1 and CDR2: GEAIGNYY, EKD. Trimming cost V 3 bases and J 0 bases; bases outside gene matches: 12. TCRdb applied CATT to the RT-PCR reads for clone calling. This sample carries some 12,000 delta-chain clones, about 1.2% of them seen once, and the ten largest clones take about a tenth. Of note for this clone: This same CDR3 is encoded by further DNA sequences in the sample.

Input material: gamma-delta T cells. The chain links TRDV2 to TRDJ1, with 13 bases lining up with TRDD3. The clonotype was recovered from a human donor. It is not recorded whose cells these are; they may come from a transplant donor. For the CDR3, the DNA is TGTGCCTGTGACCCCGTACTGGGGGATACGCTCTCATACACCGATAAACTCATCTTT. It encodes CACDPVLGDTLSYTDKLIF.